These T cell receptor beta chains were read from a single sample in a study of blood T cell repertoires in COVID-19. Assay used: immunoSEQ multiplex PCR; TCRdb lists only in-frame clones, some missing. The sample consists of some 79,000 clones, 80% to 90% of them appearing once. The sequenced sample consisted of peripheral blood. The receptors derive from a man aged 65 to 79 with active or convalescent COVID-19. Both conserved end residues are part of each CDR3. D genes are given only for firm matches. Expanded clones are given a class, and other clones once, few, many or no size at all.

TRBD1,TRBJ1-5,.,TRBV10-3,TGTGCCATCAGTGACCAGGGGGTGAGCGGGCAGCCCCAGCATTTT,CAISDQGVSGQPQHF
.,TRBJ2-2,.,TRBV28,TGTGCCAGCACCCCCCGGAGTACCGGGGAGCTGTTTTTT,CASTPRSTGELFF
.,TRBJ1-6,.,TRBV7-6,TGTGCCAGCAGCTTAGGCGGGGGGCGATTGGGTTCACCCCTCCACTTT,CASSLGGGRLGSPLHF
TRBD2,TRBJ2-1,.,TRBV7-9,TGTGCCAGCAGCCCGGGACTAGCCCTCAATGAGCAGTTCTTC,CASSPGLALNEQFF
TRBD1,TRBJ1-1,.,TRBV7-3,TGTGCCAGCAGCTTAACGGGTAGAGACAGGGGGATCACCACTGAAGCTTTCTTT,CASSLTGRDRGITTEAFF
.,TRBJ1-1,.,TRBV7-6,TGTGCCAGCAGCCCCGAGGGGGGGTTCGGCACTGAAGCTTTCTTT,CASSPEGGFGTEAFF
.,TRBJ2-2,.,TRBV19,TGTGCCAGTAGTCAGGGCATTTCCACCGGGGAGCTGTTTTTT,CASSQGISTGELFF
.,TRBJ1-2,.,TRBV24-1,TGTGCCACCAGTAGCGGGCCGGGCTATGGCTACACCTTC,CATSSGPGYGYTF
.,TRBJ1-3,.,TRBV5-1,TGCGCCAGCAGCTTGTGGCCCGACTCTGGAAACACCATATATTTT,CASSLWPDSGNTIYF
.,TRBJ1-3,.,TRBV7-9,TGTGCCAGCAGCCGGGACTCTGGAAACACCATATATTTT,CASSRDSGNTIYF
.,TRBJ2-5,.,TRBV5-1,TGCGCCAGCAGCTTGGATAGCGCAGAGACCCAGTACTTC,CASSLDSAETQYF
.,TRBJ2-3,.,TRBV27,TGTGCCAGCAGTCAGGGACACGGTCTTACGCAGTATTTT,CASSQGHGLTQYF
.,TRBJ2-3,.,TRBV6-5,TGTGCCAGCAGTTACGTGAGGGCCCGTTTCGATACGCAGTATTTT,CASSYVRARFDTQYF
.,TRBJ2-7,.,TRBV7-2,TGTGCCAGCAGCTTAGGGGGGCTTGAGTACGAGCAGTACTTC,CASSLGGLEYEQYF
TRBD1,TRBJ2-5,.,TRBV6-2/TRBV6-3,TGTGCCAGCAGCCAACCTCGGACAGGGGGGAGGGAGACCCAGTACTTC,CASSQPRTGGRETQYF
.,TRBJ1-5,.,TRBV28,TGTGCCAGCAGTACGGATCAGCCCCAGCATTTT,CASSTDQPQHF
TRBD2,TRBJ2-7,.,TRBV2,TGTGCCAGCAGAAAACTAGCGGGAACATCCTACGAGCAGTACTTC,CASRKLAGTSYEQYF
.,TRBJ2-2,once,TRBV25-1,TGTGCCAGCAGTGAATATGGCCCCGCAATCGGGGAGCTGTTTTTT,CASSEYGPAIGELFF
.,TRBJ2-1,once,TRBV7-7,TGTGCTAGCAGCTTTAATCAAGCCAATGAGCAGTTCTTC,CASSFNQANEQFF
TRBD1,TRBJ2-7,once,TRBV30,TGTGCCTGGAGTCGGCAGGGGGCGCGAATGTACGAGCAGTACTTC,CAWSRQGARMYEQYF
TRBD2,TRBJ2-6,.,TRBV10-1,TGCGCCAGCTCCGGGGCGGGAGATTGCTCTGGGGCCAACGTCCTGACTTTC,CASSGAGDCSGANVLTF
.,TRBJ1-6,once,TRBV30,TGTGCCTGGAGTCGGGTGGGTAATTCACCCCTCCACTTT,CAWSRVGNSPLHF
.,TRBJ2-1,few,TRBV4-2,TGTGCCAGCAGCCACGAAGAGGGAATACTCAATGAGCAGTTCTTC,CASSHEEGILNEQFF
TRBD2,TRBJ2-3,.,TRBV11-3,TGTGCCAGCAGCTTAGGAACAGGGGGACTAGCGTTCACAGATACGCAGTATTTT,CASSLGTGGLAFTDTQYF
.,TRBJ1-5,.,TRBV5-1,TGCGCCAGCAGCTTGGGCACAGGGCGGTTTCAGCCCCAGCATTTT,CASSLGTGRFQPQHF
.,TRBJ1-2,.,TRBV6-6,TGTGCCAGCAGTTACTCCCCCGGGGGGGACGGCTACACCTTC,CASSYSPGGDGYTF
.,TRBJ1-1,.,TRBV5-1,TGCGCCAGCAGCTTGGCCTTGGGACAGAACACTGAAGCTTTCTTT,CASSLALGQNTEAFF
TRBD2,TRBJ2-7,.,TRBV9,TGTGCCAGCAGCGTAGGGACTAGCGGCTACGAGCAGTACTTC,CASSVGTSGYEQYF
.,TRBJ2-1,.,TRBV9,TGTGCCAGCAGCGTAGCGCCGCGCAATGAGCAGTTCTTC,CASSVAPRNEQFF
.,TRBJ1-2,.,TRBV20-1,TGCAGTGCGGGCAGGGACTATGGCTACACCTTC,CSAGRDYGYTF
TRBD1,TRBJ1-4,.,TRBV28,TGTGCCAGCCTCCGGACAGGACCTAATGAAAAACTGTTTTTT,CASLRTGPNEKLFF
.,TRBJ1-1,.,TRBV27,TGTGCCAGCAGTTTACGAACAGGGACCACAAGGACTGAAGCTTTCTTT,CASSLRTGTTRTEAFF
.,TRBJ1-1,.,TRBV5-1,TGCGCCAGCAGCCATAAACAGGGAACGAGCACTGAAGCTTTCTTT,CASSHKQGTSTEAFF
.,TRBJ2-3,.,TRBV28,TGTGCCAGCAGCAAAGGCGTAACCAGGGGAGATACGCAGTATTTT,CASSKGVTRGDTQYF
TRBD1,TRBJ1-5,.,TRBV2,TGTGCCAGCAGCTCGACAGGGGAGGTTAGCAATCAGCCCCAGCATTTT,CASSSTGEVSNQPQHF
TRBD2,TRBJ2-3,.,TRBV10-3,TGTGCCATCAGCTCTAGCGGGAGTAAAGATACGCAGTATTTT,CAISSSGSKDTQYF
.,TRBJ2-7,once,TRBV6-1,TGTGCCAGCAGTGAACCGGGTCTCTCCTACGAGCAGTACTTC,CASSEPGLSYEQYF
TRBD1,TRBJ1-1,.,TRBV27,TGTGCCAGCAGACCCCAGGGGGCGCAGGAAGCTTTCTTT,CASRPQGAQEAFF
TRBD2,TRBJ2-5,.,TRBV14,TGTGCCAGCAGCCCCGGGGCTAGCGGGAGAATGAGGGAGACCCAGTACTTC,CASSPGASGRMRETQYF
TRBD2,TRBJ2-3,.,TRBV7-9,TGTGCCAGCAGCTTAGCGCCTAGCGGTGGCACAGATACGCAGTATTTT,CASSLAPSGGTDTQYF
TRBD2,TRBJ2-1,.,TRBV11-2,TGTGCCAGCAGCTTATTAGGTCAGGGGACTAGCGGGAACAATGAGCAGTTCTTC,CASSLLGQGTSGNNEQFF
.,TRBJ1-6,.,TRBV28,TGTGCCAGCAGCCAGGCAGGGTTTCGTTCACCCCTCCACTTT,CASSQAGFRSPLHF
.,TRBJ2-2,.,TRBV6-5,TGTGCCACCCAAAGGGGGGGGAACACCGGGGAGCTGTTTTTT,CATQRGGNTGELFF
.,TRBJ1-2,once,TRBV7-9,TGTGCCAGCAGCTTAGTGGGGGGGAACTATGGCTACACCTTC,CASSLVGGNYGYTF
TRBD1,TRBJ2-2,.,TRBV19,TGTGCCAGTAGCATTGACAGGGTGGGGTCCGGGGAGCTGTTTTTT,CASSIDRVGSGELFF
.,TRBJ1-1,.,TRBV3-1/TRBV3-2,TGTGCCAGCAGCCAAGCGACAGGCACTGAAGCTTTCTTT,CASSQATGTEAFF
.,TRBJ2-1,.,TRBV19,TGTGCCAGTACCCCCCTTCGAGGCGGAGTCCGCCGCAATGAGCAGTTCTTC,CASTPLRGGVRRNEQFF
.,TRBJ1-1,.,TRBV11-3,TGTGCCAGCAGCCTCGGTCCGGACACTGAAGCTTTCTTT,CASSLGPDTEAFF
TRBD1,TRBJ2-5,.,TRBV12-3/TRBV12-4,TGTGCCAGCAGTTTGGGACAGAAGGAGACCCAGTACTTC,CASSLGQKETQYF
.,TRBJ2-1,.,TRBV27,TGTGCCAGCAGACCTACAGGGCCCCATGAGCAGTTCTTC,CASRPTGPHEQFF
.,TRBJ2-7,.,TRBV19,TGTGCCAGTAGTATGGCGGCGGGGGAGCAGTACTTC,CASSMAAGEQYF
TRBD1,TRBJ2-5,.,TRBV5-1,TGCGCCAGCAGCTTGGGGACAGGTCGGGAGACCCAGTACTTC,CASSLGTGRETQYF
TRBD1,TRBJ2-7,.,TRBV5-8,TGTGCCAGCAGCTGGGGGACAGGGACCTACGAGCAGTACTTC,CASSWGTGTYEQYF
TRBD2,TRBJ2-1,.,TRBV28,TGTGCCAGCAGTTTACTACTAGCGGGCGGTGAGCAGTTCTTC,CASSLLLAGGEQFF
TRBD1,TRBJ2-2,.,TRBV13,TGTGCCAGCAGCCTCGGGACAGCCAACACCGGGGAGCTGTTTTTT,CASSLGTANTGELFF